This T cell receptor (beta chain) was recovered during a study of shared clonotypes between healthy human individuals. Germline-derived CDR1 and CDR2 are MDHEN and SYDVKM. The CDR3 covers 18 residues. J gave up 0 bases and V 7 bases, and 14 bases lay outside the gene matches. Whole-study results and caveats: Genetic and exposure-history diversity was limited by the few donors.

This clone was detected only once. What it binds is unknown. The authors ran unsorted PBMC replicate PCRs on 300 ng DNA, 25,000 to 35,000 T cell genomes. TCRdb's copy holds only in-frame clones and misses some; the assay was immunoSEQ multiplex PCR. The sample lists 450,000 to 600,000 clones, 79% seen once, with about an eighth in the top ten. Sequencing was carried out using PBMCs. This TCR was sampled from a woman aged 40 to 55 in good health. Some clones in this sample may be carry-over from other donors' samples. The chain joins TRBV28 to TRBJ1-5, with TRBD1 matching over 8 bases. CDR3 sequence: CASKDRGVGGYSNQPQHF. CDR3 bases: TGTGCCAGCAAAGACAGGGGAGTAGGGGGCTATAGCAATCAGCCCCAGCATTTT.